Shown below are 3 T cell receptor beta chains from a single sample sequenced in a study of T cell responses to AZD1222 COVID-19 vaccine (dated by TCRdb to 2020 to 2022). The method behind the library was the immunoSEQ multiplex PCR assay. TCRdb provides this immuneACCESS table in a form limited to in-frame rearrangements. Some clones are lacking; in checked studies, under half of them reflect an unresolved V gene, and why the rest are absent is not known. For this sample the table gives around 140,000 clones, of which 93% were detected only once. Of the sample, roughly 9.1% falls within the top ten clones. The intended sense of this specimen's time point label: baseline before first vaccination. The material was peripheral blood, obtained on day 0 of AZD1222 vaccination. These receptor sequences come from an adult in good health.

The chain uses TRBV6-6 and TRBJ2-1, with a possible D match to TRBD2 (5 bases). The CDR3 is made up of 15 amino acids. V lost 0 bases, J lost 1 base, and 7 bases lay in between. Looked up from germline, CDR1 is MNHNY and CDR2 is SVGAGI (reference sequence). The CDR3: CASSYSGESYNEQFF. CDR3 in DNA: TGTGCCAGCAGTTACTCGGGAGAGTCCTACAATGAGCAGTTCTTC.

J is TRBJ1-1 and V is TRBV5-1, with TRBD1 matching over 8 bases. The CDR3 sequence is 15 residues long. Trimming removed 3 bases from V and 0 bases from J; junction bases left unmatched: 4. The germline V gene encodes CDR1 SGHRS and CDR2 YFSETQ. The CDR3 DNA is TGCGCCAGCAGCTGGGGGACAGGAATGAACACTGAAGCTTTCTTT. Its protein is CASSWGTGMNTEAFF.

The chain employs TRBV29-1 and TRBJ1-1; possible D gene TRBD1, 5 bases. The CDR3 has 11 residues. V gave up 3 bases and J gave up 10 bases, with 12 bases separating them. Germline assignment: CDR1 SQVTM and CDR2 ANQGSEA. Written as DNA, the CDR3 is TGCAGCGTTGACTCGTCTGGGGGAGCTTTCTTT. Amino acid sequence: CSVDSSGGAFF.